A few counts support the clone carrying this T cell receptor beta chain. No antigen is known for it. Scientists ran DNA taken from cultured CD4+ T cells through the Oncomine TCR Beta short-read assay for sequencing. TCRdb analysed the PCR reads with MiXCR anew, one entry per CDR3 protein. Seen here are 5,500 to 7,500 distinct CDR3 sequences, around half observed once, and the top ten hold 31%. This entry belongs to a study of vaccination and CD4 T cells after COVID-19. Study conclusions and caveats: SARS-CoV-2-reactive clonotypes showed a nonsignificant median rise from about 20 to 38.

The CDR3 runs to 16 residues. V trimming: 5 bases; J trimming: 6 bases; junction bases outside the gene matches: 6. CDR1 is LNHNV, CDR2 YYDKDF, per germline (reference sequence). The treatment was: approximately nine-day PBMC culture with coronavirus spike peptide pools or control peptides (ViraFEST assay). These CD4+ T cells came from an unexposed donor, sampled before the COVID-19 pandemic (2011-2018). This TCR derives from a human donor in good health. This chain joins TRBV15 and TRBJ2-3, with 15 bases identical to TRBD2. Sample: CD4+ T cells from blood, cultured in vitro. The CDR3 DNA is TGTGCCACCAGCCGCGGACTAGCGGGAGGGATGGATACGCAGTATTTT. Amino acid sequence: CATSRGLAGGMDTQYF.